This entry lists 25 T cell receptor beta chains sequenced from one sample in a study of cytomegalovirus exposure and HLA in healthy donors. With 60 Vbeta and 13 Jbeta primers, the PCR was carried out. Libraries were prepared by immunoSEQ multiplex PCR; TCRdb keeps only in-frame clonotypes and omits some of them. The sample records approximately 100,000 clones, more than 60% being singletons. Material: PBMCs. These receptors came from a woman aged 18-29 years in good health and CMV-seropositive.

V gene TRBV7-2 combines with J gene TRBJ2-3; D is possibly TRBD2 (6 bases). V lost 5 bases and J 2 bases, leaving 17 bases between the germline ends. From germline, CDR1 is SGHTA and CDR2 FQGNSA. The length of the CDR3 is 16 residues. The CDR3 is CASSKTPGVDTDTQYF. The CDR3 DNA reads as TGTGCCAGCAGCAAAACTCCGGGAGTCGACACAGATACGCAGTATTTT. Filled out from reference TRBV7-2 and TRBJ2-3, the complete variable domain reads GAGVSQSPSNKVTEKGKDVELRCDPISGHTALYWYRQSLGQGLEFLIYFQGNSAPDKSGLPSDRFSAERTGGSVSTLTIQRTQQEDSAVYLCASSKTPGVDTDTQYFGPGTRLTVL.

This clone was counted once. The chain joins TRBV30 to TRBJ2-5, with D perhaps matching TRBD2 (5 bases). CDR1 and CDR2 (germline): GTSNPN, SVGIG (reference sequence). The CDR3 sequence is 17 residues long. V shed 0 bases and J shed 2 bases, with 19 bases lying between them. Written as DNA, the CDR3 is TGTGCCTGGAGTGTCCACCAACGTTCGGGAAAACAAGAGACCCAGTACTTC. This gives the protein CAWSVHQRSGKQETQYF.

The CDR3 loop reads CASSLSGNTGGYEQYF. The CDR3 coding sequence is TGCGCCAGCAGCTTATCCGGGAACACGGGGGGGTACGAGCAGTACTTC. V and J are TRBV5-1 and TRBJ2-7, with 8 bases that match TRBD2. This CDR3 contains 16 residues. From germline, CDR1 is SGHRS and CDR2 YFSETQ. Losses at the gene ends were 2 bases for V and 4 bases for J; bases not matched to a gene: 11.

The chain recombines TRBV9 with TRBJ2-3; D is uncertain. The length of the CDR3 is 12 residues. Germline values: CDR1 SGDLS, CDR2 YYNGEE. V was trimmed by 3 bases and J by 6 bases, leaving 8 bases between them. As DNA, the CDR3 is TGTGCCAGCAGCGGTCGTTCCGATACGCAGTATTTT. Translated: CASSGRSDTQYF. The variable domain in full, completed from reference TRBV9 and TRBJ2-3, reads DSGVTQTPKHLITATGQRVTLRCSPRSGDLSVYWYQQSLDQGLQFLIQYYNGEERAKGNILERFSAQQFPDLHSELNLSSLELGDSALYFCASSGRSDTQYFGPGTRLTVL.

The chain combines TRBV7-3 with TRBJ2-1; 7 bases fit TRBD2. The CDR3 totals 14 residues. Germline V lookup: CDR1 SGHTA, CDR2 FQGTGA. V lost 0 bases to trimming and J lost 7 bases; unmatched junction nucleotides: 3. The CDR3 here is CASSLTRESNEQFF. The CDR3 DNA is TGTGCCAGCAGCTTAACGCGGGAGTCAAATGAGCAGTTCTTC.

Only a few counts were recorded for this clone. This chain connects TRBV7-8 to TRBJ2-2; no definite D call. V lost 0 bases, J lost 0 bases, and 8 bases lay in between. This CDR3 region has 16 residues. Germline CDR1 is SGHVS and CDR2 is FQNEAQ. The CDR3: CASSLAPRANTGELFF. CDR3 DNA: TGTGCCAGCAGCTTAGCGCCCCGAGCGAACACCGGGGAGCTGTTTTTT.

The table lists this clone with a count of one. This chain connects TRBV7-2 to TRBJ1-1; D not resolved. This CDR3 is 10 amino acids long. CDR1 and CDR2 from the germline V gene are SGHTA and FQGNSA. Trimming took 8 bases from V and 5 from J, leaving 6 bases between them. This CDR3 is CASGVTEAFF. The DNA of the CDR3 is TGTGCCAGCGGAGTTACTGAAGCTTTCTTT. Full variable domain (missing parts from reference TRBV7-2 and TRBJ1-1): GAGVSQSPSNKVTEKGKDVELRCDPISGHTALYWYRQSLGQGLEFLIYFQGNSAPDKSGLPSDRFSAERTGGSVSTLTIQRTQQEDSAVYLCASGVTEAFFGQGTRLTVV.

This clone was found once. The chain is built from TRBV6-5 and TRBJ2-7; possibly TRBD2 for D (6 bases). Germline V gene sequence: CDR1 MNHEY, CDR2 SVGAGI. Trimming removed 6 bases from V and 0 bases from J, with 15 bases in between. This CDR3 has 15 amino acids. This CDR3 reads CASSALARSSYEQYF. CDR3 DNA: TGTGCCAGCAGCGCCCTAGCGCGGAGCTCCTACGAGCAGTACTTC.

This clone has just a few counts. J is TRBJ1-5 and V is TRBV6-4; no firm D call. The CDR3 has 13 amino acids. V was clipped by 10 bases and J by 0 bases, with 10 bases between them. Germline V gives CDR1 MRHNA, CDR2 SNTAGT. In nucleotides, the CDR3 is TGTGCCACCTCGGAGGGTAGCAATCAGCCCCAGCATTTT. This codes for CATSEGSNQPQHF.

V gene TRBV27 combines with J gene TRBJ2-3, with D perhaps matching TRBD2 (10 bases). CDR3 length: 20 amino acids. The V end lost 1 base, the J end lost 3 bases, and 26 bases lay between the germline ends. CDR1 and CDR2 (germline): MNHEY, SMNVEV (reference sequence). This CDR3 is CASSLLRDREEREGTDTQYF. CDR3 coding DNA: TGTGCCAGCAGTTTATTGCGGGACAGGGAAGAGCGGGAGGGAACAGATACGCAGTATTTT.

J is TRBJ2-7 and V is TRBV27, with D perhaps matching TRBD2 (6 bases). The CDR3 extends over 15 amino acids. The V and J ends lost 4 bases and 7 bases respectively, with 20 bases between them. Germline values: CDR1 MNHEY, CDR2 SMNVEV (reference sequence). DNA of the CDR3: TGTGCCAGCAGTTCCCCCGGGACTGCAACCCCGGAGCAGTACTTC. It specifies CASSSPGTATPEQYF.

This clone was seen once. DNA for the CDR3: TGTGCCAGCAGCAAGACTAGCGGGTCCAATGAGCAGTTCTTC. Amino acid sequence: CASSKTSGSNEQFF. The chain employs TRBV11-2 and TRBJ2-1; 10 positions match TRBD2. This CDR3 region has 14 residues. The germline V gene has CDR1 SGHAT and CDR2 FQNNGV. V shed 5 bases and J 6 bases; nucleotides not matched to a gene: 4.

This chain links TRBV11-2 with TRBJ2-5; D unresolved. The V gene's germline CDR1 is SGHAT and CDR2 FQNNGV. This CDR3 is 12 amino acids long. The V end was cut by 6 bases, the J end by 2 bases, with 7 bases between. The CDR3 bases are TGTGCCAGCAGTCAGGCACAAGAGACCCAGTACTTC. Encoded protein: CASSQAQETQYF.

The chain is built from TRBV28 and TRBJ2-1, with 8 bases fitting TRBD2. The CDR3 has 12 residues. The V and J ends lost 4 bases and 10 bases, in that order; junction bases with no gene match: 3. Germline V lookup: CDR1 MDHEN, CDR2 SYDVKM. CDR3 amino acids: CASSSPGGEQFF. Here the CDR3 DNA reads TGTGCCAGCAGTTCCCCGGGGGGGGAGCAGTTCTTC.

This clone has only one observation. The V and J genes are TRBV19 and TRBJ2-7; 11 nucleotides match TRBD2. Germline V lookup: CDR1 LNHDA, CDR2 SQIVND (reference sequence). Trimming took 0 bases from V and 2 from J; bases not matched to a gene: 3. The CDR3 is 16 residues long. The CDR3 region is CASSIDGTSGTYEQYF. The CDR3 DNA reads TGTGCCAGTAGTATAGACGGGACTAGCGGAACCTACGAGCAGTACTTC.

The chain joins TRBV4-2 to TRBJ1-1, with D tentatively TRBD1 (5 bases). Trimming cost V 0 bases and J 1 base, with 9 bases left between them. The CDR3 extends over 15 amino acids. CDR1 LGHNA and CDR2 YNFKEQ come from the germline V gene. CDR3 in amino acids: CASSQDWGGNTEAFF. The CDR3 bases are TGTGCCAGCAGCCAAGATTGGGGCGGGAACACTGAAGCTTTCTTT.

The chain couples TRBV6-4 to TRBJ2-3, with 8 bases matching TRBD1. The J segment lost 4 bases and the V segment lost 0 bases, leaving 6 bases of the junction unmatched. CDR1 MRHNA and CDR2 SNTAGT come from the germline V gene. The CDR3 is made up of 16 amino acids. The DNA for the CDR3 is TGTGCCAGCAGTGACTCGAGCCAGGGGGCCGCAGATACGCAGTATTTT. Translated, it gives CASSDSSQGAADTQYF.

The chain carries TRBV7-2 and TRBJ2-2, with D tentatively TRBD1 (5 bases). Germline V gene data show CDR1 as SGHTA and CDR2 as FQGNSA. This CDR3 region has 14 residues. The ends were cut back, 3 bases at V and 5 bases at J, with 10 bases in the middle. The CDR3 protein is CASSFGASTGELFF. CDR3 sequence (DNA): TGTGCCAGCAGCTTTGGGGCCTCGACCGGGGAGCTGTTTTTT.

The DNA of the CDR3 is TGTGCCAACCTATGCGGGTTTTATAGCAATCAGCCCCAGCATTTT. It yields the protein CANLCGFYSNQPQHF. The J gene is TRBJ1-5, the V gene TRBV27; no firm D call. The length of the CDR3 is 15 residues. V shed 10 bases and J shed 0 bases, with 16 bases lying between them. Looked up from germline, CDR1 is MNHEY and CDR2 is SMNVEV (reference sequence).

The gene calls are TRBV5-4 and TRBJ1-1, with 10 bases identical to TRBD1. This CDR3 region has 14 residues. V dropped 1 base and J dropped 5; count of bases not matched to a gene: 2. Germline V gene lookup returns CDR1 SGHNT and CDR2 YYREEE (reference sequence). In DNA, the CDR3 is TGTGCCAGCAGCTTGCAGGGACAGGGGACTGAAGCTTTCTTT. Translation: CASSLQGQGTEAFF.

This sequence joins TRBV4-1 and TRBJ2-5; 11 positions agree with TRBD1. This CDR3 is built from 15 residues. J lost 5 bases, V lost 6 bases, and 8 bases had no gene match. Germline values: CDR1 MGHRA, CDR2 YSYEKL. CDR3 protein: CASRTGQGEGETQYF. CDR3 coding DNA: TGCGCCAGCAGAACGGGACAGGGGGAAGGGGAGACCCAGTACTTC.

The V and J genes are TRBV18 and TRBJ1-5; D unresolved. CDR3 length: 15 residues. The germline CDR1 and CDR2 sequences are KGHSH and LQKENI. V lost 6 bases and J 0 bases, leaving 12 bases between the germline ends. This CDR3 reads CASSSDGLSNQPQHF. In nucleotides, the CDR3 is TGTGCCAGCTCCTCGGACGGACTTAGCAATCAGCCCCAGCATTTT.

V is TRBV19 and J is TRBJ1-2; 9 bases line up with TRBD1. J was trimmed by 7 bases and V by 3 bases; bases with no gene match: 9. CDR1 is LNHDA and CDR2 is SQIVND in the germline V gene (reference sequence). The CDR3 has 15 residues. The CDR3 here is CASSIDHRGLSGYTF. The CDR3 nucleotides are TGTGCCAGTAGTATTGATCACAGGGGGCTTTCTGGCTACACCTTC. Full variable domain (rest looked up from reference TRBV19 and TRBJ1-2): DGGITQSPKYLFRKEGQNVTLSCEQNLNHDAMYWYRQDPGQGLRLIYYSQIVNDFQKGDIAEGYSVSREKKESFPLTVTSAQKNPTAFYLCASSIDHRGLSGYTFGSGTRLTVV.

The chain recombines TRBV27 with TRBJ2-5, with 11 positions matching TRBD2. Germline V CDR1 and CDR2: MNHEY, SMNVEV (reference sequence). J was trimmed by 4 bases and V by 0 bases; bases with no gene match: 7. The CDR3 has 17 amino acids. DNA of the CDR3: TGTGCCAGCAGTTTATCGCGAATAGCGGGAGGGAGAGAGACCCAGTACTTC. It translates to CASSLSRIAGGRETQYF.

This clone was seen once. The chain uses TRBV29-1 and TRBJ2-7; 7 nucleotides align to TRBD1. The CDR3 is 14 residues long. Germline CDR1 SQVTM, CDR2 ANQGSEA. V trimming: 4 bases; J trimming: 6 bases; junction bases outside the gene matches: 12. CDR3 residues: CSVVGMDRQAEQYF. CDR3 in DNA: TGCAGCGTTGTGGGAATGGACAGGCAGGCCGAGCAGTACTTC.